This T cell receptor (beta chain) stems from a study of regulatory T cells in long-lasting Graves disease. Arm-PCR of CDR3 regions with iRepertoire HTBI primers generated TCR beta libraries. TCRdb fed the multiplex PCR reads into MiXCR, producing one record per CDR3 protein. The sample lists hundreds of thousands of distinct CDR3 sequences; around 12% were seen once. The V end lost 3 bases, the J end lost 4 bases, and 12 bases lay between the germline ends. CDR3 length: 15 residues. Germline CDR1 and CDR2: LNHDA and SQIVND (reference sequence). Time point here: newly diagnosed GD, antithyroid drugs for less than 3 months. With RNA extracted from PBMCs as input, the TCR library was made. These same data were also listed under a study on T cells in Graves' hyperthyroidism and ophthalmopathy.

This specimen was peripheral blood mononuclear cells (PBMCs), taken at new diagnosis, from a patient treated with antithyroid drugs. V is TRBV19 and J is TRBJ2-2; D not certain. The receptor comes from a young woman with Graves disease. In DNA form, the CDR3 reads TGTGCCAGTAGTATTTATTCGGGCGGCACCGGGGAGCTGTTTTTT. Translation gives CASSIYSGGTGELFF.